The 9 T cell receptor beta chains given below trace back to one sample, sequenced in a study of blood T cell repertoires in COVID-19. The table came from immunoSEQ multiplex PCR; TCRdb's copy has only in-frame clones and leaves some out. Here the sample spans 210,000 or so clones, 83% being singletons. Input material: peripheral blood. These receptors came from a woman in her twenties or thirties with COVID-19, enrolled during active disease.

This chain connects TRBV6-4 to TRBJ2-2, with 8 nucleotides matching TRBD1. Germline lookup yields CDR1 MRHNA and CDR2 SNTAGT. This CDR3 is built from 15 residues. After removal of 3 bases from V and 5 bases from J, the junction contained 5 bases not matched to a gene. CDR3 sequence: CASSDQGARTGELFF. CDR3 nucleotide sequence: TGTGCCAGCAGTGATCAGGGGGCGAGGACCGGGGAGCTGTTTTTT.

V gene TRBV14 combines with J gene TRBJ2-3; TRBD2 matches at 11 bases. V shed 4 bases, J shed 6 bases, and the junction held 6 bases outside the gene matches. Germline V gene sequence: CDR1 SGHDN, CDR2 FVKESK. The CDR3 has 15 amino acids. DNA for the CDR3: TGTGCCAGCAGCCTCCGACTAGCGGGAAGGGATACGCAGTATTTT. Translated, it gives CASSLRLAGRDTQYF. The variable domain in full, with the rest retrieved from reference TRBV14 and TRBJ2-3, is EAGVTQFPSHSVIEKGQTVTLRCDPISGHDNLYWYRRVMGKEIKFLLHFVKESKQDESGMPNNRFLAERTGGTYSTLKVQPAELEDSGVYFCASSLRLAGRDTQYFGPGTRLTVL.

The genes are TRBV9 and TRBJ1-5, with 8 bases identical to TRBD1. This CDR3 has 19 residues. The V gene end was trimmed by 0 bases and the J gene end by 3 bases; junction bases not matched to a gene: 14. Germline lookup yields CDR1 SGDLS and CDR2 YYNGEE. CDR3 coding DNA: TGTGCCAGCAGCGTAGGACTTTACTCGACAGGGGCCTACAATCAGCCCCAGCATTTT. It is translated as CASSVGLYSTGAYNQPQHF.

This clone was picked up a small number of times. CDR3 nucleotide sequence: TGTGCCAGCAGATCGCTTCGGGAGGGCCCGAACAATGAGCAGTTCTTC. Amino acid sequence: CASRSLREGPNNEQFF. The chain employs TRBV6-6 and TRBJ2-1, with 8 bases that match TRBD2. With 6 bases clipped from V and 5 bases from J, the junction kept 12 bases outside the gene matches. The germline V gene encodes CDR1 MNHNY and CDR2 SVGAGI (reference sequence). There are 16 residues in the CDR3.

The table lists this clone with a count of one. The chain links TRBV6-2 or TRBV6-3 to TRBJ1-1; no definite D call. Deletions cut 2 bases from V and 1 base from J, with 8 bases between. The length of the CDR3 is 14 residues. Germline V gene data show CDR1 as MNHEY and CDR2 as SVGEGT. DNA of the CDR3: TGTGCCAGCAGTTACGGCATGGCGAACACTGAAGCTTTCTTT. Its translation: CASSYGMANTEAFF.

The chain uses TRBV2 and TRBJ1-1; TRBD1 matches 7 bases. This CDR3 region has 13 residues. Trimming cost V 4 bases and J 6 bases; bases outside gene matches: 5. Germline CDR1 is SNHLY and CDR2 is FYNNEI. CDR3 residues: CASSAGGQAEAFF. The CDR3 bases are TGTGCCAGCAGTGCAGGGGGGCAGGCTGAAGCTTTCTTT.

V and J are TRBV23-1 and TRBJ1-5, with D possibly matching TRBD1 (6 bases). TRBV23-1 carries the ORF label, with uncertain function. The V end was cut by 5 bases, the J end by 4 bases, with 12 bases between. The CDR3 consists of 14 residues. The CDR3 reads CASSMVGANQPQHF. CDR3 sequence (DNA): TGCGCCAGCAGTATGGTGGGGGCAAATCAGCCCCAGCATTTT.

The chain carries TRBV7-9 and TRBJ2-5, with D perhaps TRBD1 (6 bases). The CDR3 extends over 14 amino acids. The V gene lost 4 bases and the J gene lost 5 bases, with 14 bases spanning the gap. The germline V gene encodes CDR1 SEHNR and CDR2 FQNEAQ (reference sequence). CDR3 in amino acids: CASSSSQGLETQYF. The CDR3 DNA reads as TGTGCCAGCAGCTCCTCCCAGGGGTTGGAGACCCAGTACTTC.

The chain links TRBV7-2 to TRBJ2-7, with no clear D. The CDR3 runs 12 residues. CDR1 and CDR2 (germline): SGHTA, FQGNSA. With 3 bases removed from V and 3 bases from J, the gap between germline ends came to 6 bases. The chain's CDR3 is CASSLSIYEQYF. The CDR3 nucleotides read TGTGCCAGCAGCTTGTCCATCTACGAGCAGTACTTC.